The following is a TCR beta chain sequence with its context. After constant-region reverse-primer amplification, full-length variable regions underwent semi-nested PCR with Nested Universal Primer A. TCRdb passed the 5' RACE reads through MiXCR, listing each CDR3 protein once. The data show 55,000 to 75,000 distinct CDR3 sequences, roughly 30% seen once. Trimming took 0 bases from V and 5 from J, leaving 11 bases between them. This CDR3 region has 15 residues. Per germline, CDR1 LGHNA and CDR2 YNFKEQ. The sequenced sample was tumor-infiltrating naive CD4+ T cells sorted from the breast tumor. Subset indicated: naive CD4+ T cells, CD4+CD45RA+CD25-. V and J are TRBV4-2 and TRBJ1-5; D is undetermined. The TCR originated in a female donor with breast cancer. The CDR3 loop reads CASSQEGFGHQPQHF. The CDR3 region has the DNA TGTGCCAGCAGCCAAGAGGGGTTTGGGCATCAGCCCCAGCATTTT.